The TCR beta chain described here comes from a study of OX40 agonist ivuxolimab in advanced cancers. Clones were sequenced by immunoSEQ multiplex PCR, and TCRdb holds only the in-frame ones, with some missing. The repertoire consists of roughly 70,000 clones, with about 86% occurring once and the leading ten covering approximately 2.1%. The germline gives CDR1 MNHNS, CDR2 SASEGT. The CDR3 is 12 amino acids. Trimming pared 3 bases from V and 6 bases from J, leaving 9 bases between. Sequenced material: CD4+ or CD8+ T cells sorted from blood, taken in a trial of the OX40 agonist ivuxolimab. This TCR came from an adult with an advanced solid tumor such as melanoma, head and neck, liver or kidney cancer. The J gene is TRBJ2-7, the V gene TRBV6-1; possibly TRBD1 for D (6 bases). The CDR3 reads CASSDRDTEQYF. The CDR3 nucleotides are TGTGCCAGCAGTGACCGGGACACCGAGCAGTACTTC.